This T cell receptor beta chain was retrieved from a study of patients and donors after allogeneic stem cell transplantation. This clonotype was counted only a few times. TCRdb re-analysed the RT-PCR reads in MiXCR, keeping a single row per CDR3 protein. Seen here are about 200,000 distinct CDR3 sequences, around 40% observed once, and the top ten hold under 14%. J lost 7 bases, V lost 2 bases, and 11 bases had no gene match. Germline V gives CDR1 MGHDK, CDR2 SYGVNS. This CDR3 region has 16 residues. The genes are TRBV25-1 and TRBJ1-1; the match to TRBD1 covers 9 bases. This receptor was identified in a human donor who was either an allogeneic HSCT recipient or a stem cell or donor lymphocyte infusion donor (not recorded which). It is not recorded whose cells these are; they may come from a transplant donor. The sample was blood, either unsorted or a sorted T cell fraction (not recorded which). The CDR3, as DNA: TGTGCCAGCAGTGAAACCGGGACAGGGATAAGATTTGAAGCTTTCTTT. Its translation: CASSETGTGIRFEAFF.